This T cell receptor (beta chain) comes out of a study of cytomegalovirus exposure and HLA in healthy donors. The germline V gene has CDR1 MNHEY and CDR2 SVGAGI. The CDR3 extends over 14 amino acids. V dropped 5 bases and J dropped 2 bases, with 10 bases sitting between them. Points on this clone: What it binds is not known.

Study conclusions and caveats: A link between a missense DCLRE1C variant and TCR beta V- and J-gene trimming emerged from a later analysis. Per a later analysis, HLA-associated TCR beta chains showed more clonal expansion than other, equally common TCR beta chains. Certain sequence variants were highly shared and formed a cluster, and this cluster was likely a sequencing artifact. A previous analysis found most TCR beta V segments productive roughly 90% or roughly 30% of the time.

The study ran its PCR with 60 Vbeta and 13 Jbeta primers. Clones were read by immunoSEQ multiplex PCR, and TCRdb kept only the in-frame ones, dropping some. The table records approximately 210,000 clones, about 87% of them present only once. This chain connects TRBV6-5 to TRBJ2-1; D ambiguous. This TCR was recovered from a man aged 30 to 45 in good health and CMV-seronegative. Sequenced material: PBMCs. The CDR3 DNA follows: TGTGCCAGCAGTCTCCGCTCGGCCTACAATGAGCAGTTCTTC. Its translation is CASSLRSAYNEQFF.